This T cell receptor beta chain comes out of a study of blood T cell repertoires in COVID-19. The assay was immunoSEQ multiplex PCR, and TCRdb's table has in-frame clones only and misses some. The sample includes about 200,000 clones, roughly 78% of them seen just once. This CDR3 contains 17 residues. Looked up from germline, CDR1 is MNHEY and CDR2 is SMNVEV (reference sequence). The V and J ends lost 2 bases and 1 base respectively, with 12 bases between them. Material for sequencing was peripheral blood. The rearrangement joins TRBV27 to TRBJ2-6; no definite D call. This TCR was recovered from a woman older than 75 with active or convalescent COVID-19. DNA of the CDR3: TGTGCCAGCAGTTTAGGGCCCACGCTATCTGGGGCCAACGTCCTGACTTTC. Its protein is CASSLGPTLSGANVLTF.